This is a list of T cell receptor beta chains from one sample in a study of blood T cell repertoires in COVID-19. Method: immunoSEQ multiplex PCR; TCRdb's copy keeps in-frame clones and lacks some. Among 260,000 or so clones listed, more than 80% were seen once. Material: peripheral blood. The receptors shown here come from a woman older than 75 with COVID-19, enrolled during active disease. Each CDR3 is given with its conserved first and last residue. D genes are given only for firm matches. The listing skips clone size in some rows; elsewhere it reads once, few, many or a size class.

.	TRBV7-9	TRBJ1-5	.	CASSYSGTNNQPQHF	TGTGCCAGCAGTTACTCCGGGACTAATAATCAGCCCCAGCATTTT
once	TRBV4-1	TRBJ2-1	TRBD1	CASSQGQGNNEQFF	TGCGCCAGCAGCCAGGGACAGGGTAACAATGAGCAGTTCTTC
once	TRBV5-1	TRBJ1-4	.	CASSRGITNEKLFF	TGCGCCAGCAGCCGGGGGATAACTAATGAAAAACTGTTTTTT
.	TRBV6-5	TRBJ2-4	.	CASSYSVASKNIQYF	TGTGCCAGCAGTTACTCGGTGGCATCCAAAAACATTCAGTACTTC
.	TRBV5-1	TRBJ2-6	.	CASSLVSSGANVLTF	TGCGCCAGCAGCTTGGTTAGCTCTGGGGCCAACGTCCTGACTTTC
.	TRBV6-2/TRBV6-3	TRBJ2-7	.	CASGPRGSYEQYF	TGTGCCAGCGGCCCCCGGGGGTCCTACGAGCAGTACTTC
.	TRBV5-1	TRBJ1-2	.	CASSSRTSSYGYTF	TGCGCCAGCAGCTCCCGGACATCCTCGTATGGCTACACCTTC
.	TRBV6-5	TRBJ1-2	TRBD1	CASSLQGWDGYTF	TGTGCCAGCAGTCTACAGGGGTGGGATGGCTACACCTTC
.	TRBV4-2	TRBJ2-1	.	CASSPLNQIWPAGEQFF	TGTGCCAGCAGCCCGCTCAACCAGATTTGGCCCGCGGGGGAGCAGTTCTTC
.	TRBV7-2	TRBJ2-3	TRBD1	CASSLSRGSQYF	TGTGCCAGCAGCTTAAGCAGGGGGTCGCAGTATTTT
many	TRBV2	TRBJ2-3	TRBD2	CASSSGRAWRDTQYF	TGTGCCAGTTCTAGCGGGAGGGCCTGGAGAGATACGCAGTATTTT
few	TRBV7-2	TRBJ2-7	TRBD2	CASSFSGSSYEQYF	TGTGCCAGCAGCTTTAGCGGGTCCTCCTACGAGCAGTACTTC
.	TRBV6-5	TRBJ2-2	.	CASSYRQGATGELFF	TGTGCCAGCAGTTATCGGCAGGGCGCCACCGGGGAGCTGTTTTTT
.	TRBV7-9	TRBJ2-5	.	CASSLVRDQETQYF	TGTGCCAGCAGCTTAGTCCGGGACCAAGAGACCCAGTACTTC
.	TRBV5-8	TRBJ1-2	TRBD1	CASSLNRGRNYGYTF	TGTGCCAGCAGCTTAAACAGGGGTCGTAACTATGGCTACACCTTC
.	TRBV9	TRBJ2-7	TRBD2	CASSPTSGVYEQYF	TGTGCCAGCTCTCCGACTAGCGGAGTCTACGAGCAGTACTTC
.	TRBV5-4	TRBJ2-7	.	CASSSSRQSEQYF	TGTGCCAGCAGCTCTAGTCGACAGAGCGAGCAGTACTTC
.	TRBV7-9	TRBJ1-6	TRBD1	CASSFETGTYSPLHF	TGTGCCAGCAGCTTTGAGACAGGGACCTATTCACCCCTCCACTTT
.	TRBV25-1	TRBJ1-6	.	CASSDPGSSPLHF	TGTGCCAGCTCCGACCCCGGGAGTTCACCCCTCCACTTT
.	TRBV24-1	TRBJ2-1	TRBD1	CATSDWGTGENEQFF	TGTGCCACCAGTGATTGGGGGACAGGGGAGAATGAGCAGTTCTTC
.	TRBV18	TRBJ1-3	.	CASSPSGGHAATIYF	TGTGCCAGCTCACCATCGGGGGGCCACGCAGCCACCATATATTTT
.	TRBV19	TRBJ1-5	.	CASTSRGTQPQHF	TGTGCCAGTACCTCGCGGGGAACTCAGCCCCAGCATTTT
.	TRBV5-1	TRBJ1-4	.	CASSSTATNEKLFF	TGCGCCAGCAGCTCGACAGCAACTAATGAAAAACTGTTTTTT
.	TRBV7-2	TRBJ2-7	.	CASSSVYEQYF	TGTGCCAGCAGCTCCGTCTACGAGCAGTACTTC
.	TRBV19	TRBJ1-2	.	CASTVGGIDGYTF	TGTGCCAGTACCGTAGGAGGGATAGATGGCTACACCTTC
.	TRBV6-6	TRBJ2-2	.	CASITGGGGELFF	TGTGCCAGCATCACAGGGGGGGGCGGGGAGCTGTTTTTT
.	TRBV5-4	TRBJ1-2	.	CASSLYGGYTF	TGTGCCAGCAGCTTATACGGGGGCTACACCTTC